These 3 T cell receptor beta chains originate from one sample sequenced in a study of blood T cell repertoires in COVID-19. Sequencing was performed with immunoSEQ multiplex PCR; in TCRdb, only in-frame clones are kept and a portion is missing. The data show about 330,000 clones, with 83% seen just once and about 1.2% held by the top ten. Source material: peripheral blood. The receptors originated from a woman in her forties or fifties with acute or convalescent COVID-19.

CDR3 residues: CASSSNRGRQAEQYF. CDR3 bases: TGTGCCAGCAGCTCGAACAGGGGAAGGCAGGCCGAGCAGTACTTC. This chain uses TRBV7-9 with TRBJ2-7, with 7 bases aligning to TRBD1. V dropped 4 bases and J dropped 6; count of bases not matched to a gene: 12. Per the germline V gene, CDR1 is SEHNR and CDR2 is FQNEAQ (reference sequence). The CDR3 is 15 amino acids.

This clone has more than one count but fewer than ten. This chain uses TRBV5-1 with TRBJ2-4, with 8 bases that match TRBD1. V lost 0 bases and J lost 6; bases outside the gene matches: 5. The CDR3 totals 15 residues. CDR1 and CDR2 from the germline V gene are SGHRS and YFSETQ. This chain's CDR3 is CASSLEPGQGNIQYF. The CDR3 DNA reads TGCGCCAGCAGCTTGGAGCCTGGACAGGGAAACATTCAGTACTTC.

The chain uses TRBV5-1 and TRBJ2-1, with TRBD2 matching over 9 bases. Germline loops: CDR1 SGHRS, CDR2 YFSETQ. Trimming took 3 bases from V and 7 from J; bases not matched to a gene: 11. The CDR3 runs 16 residues. CDR3 residues: CASSSEGVAGGNEQFF. The CDR3 DNA reads as TGCGCCAGCAGCTCCGAGGGGGTGGCGGGAGGGAATGAGCAGTTCTTC.